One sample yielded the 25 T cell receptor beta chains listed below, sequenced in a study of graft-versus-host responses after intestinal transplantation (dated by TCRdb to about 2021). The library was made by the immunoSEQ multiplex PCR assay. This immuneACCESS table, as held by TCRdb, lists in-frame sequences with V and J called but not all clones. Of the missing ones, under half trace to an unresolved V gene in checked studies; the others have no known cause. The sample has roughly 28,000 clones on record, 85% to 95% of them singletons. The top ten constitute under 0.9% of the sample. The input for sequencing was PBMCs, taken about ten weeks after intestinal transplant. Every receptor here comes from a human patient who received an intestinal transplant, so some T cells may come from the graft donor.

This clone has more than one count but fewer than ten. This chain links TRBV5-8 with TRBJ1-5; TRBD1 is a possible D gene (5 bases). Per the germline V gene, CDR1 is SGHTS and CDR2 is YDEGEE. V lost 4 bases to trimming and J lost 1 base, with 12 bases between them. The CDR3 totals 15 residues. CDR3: CASSARPGSNQPQHF. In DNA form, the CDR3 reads TGTGCCAGCAGCGCACGACCAGGGAGCAATCAGCCCCAGCATTTT. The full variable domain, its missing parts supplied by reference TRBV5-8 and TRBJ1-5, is EAGVTQSPTHLIKTRGQQATLRCSPISGHTSVYWYQQALGLGLQFLLWYDEGEERNRGNFPPRFSGRQFPNYSSELNVNALELEDSALYLCASSARPGSNQPQHFGDGTRLSIL.

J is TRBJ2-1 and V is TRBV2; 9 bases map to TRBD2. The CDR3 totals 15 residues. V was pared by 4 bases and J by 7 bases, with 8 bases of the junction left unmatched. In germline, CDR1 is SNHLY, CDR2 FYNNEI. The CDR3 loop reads CASSGTSGSPNEQFF. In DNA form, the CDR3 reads TGTGCCAGCAGTGGCACTAGCGGGTCCCCGAATGAGCAGTTCTTC.

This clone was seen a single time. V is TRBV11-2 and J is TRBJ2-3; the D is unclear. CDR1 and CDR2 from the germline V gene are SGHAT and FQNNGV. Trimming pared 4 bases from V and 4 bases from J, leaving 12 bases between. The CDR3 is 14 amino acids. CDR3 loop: CASSSSLGPDTQYF. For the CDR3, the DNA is TGTGCCAGCAGCTCCTCCCTGGGCCCAGATACGCAGTATTTT. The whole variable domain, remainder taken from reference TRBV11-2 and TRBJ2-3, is EAGVAQSPRYKIIEKRQSVAFWCNPISGHATLYWYQQILGQGPKLLIQFQNNGVVDDSQLPKDRFSAERLKGVDSTLKIQPAKLEDSAVYLCASSSSLGPDTQYFGPGTRLTVL.

CDR3 DNA: TGTGCCAGCAGCGTAGCGGGGGGCAACGAGCAGTACTTC. Its protein is CASSVAGGNEQYF. The J gene is TRBJ2-7, the V gene TRBV9; tentative D call: TRBD2 (7 bases). CDR1 and CDR2 (germline): SGDLS, YYNGEE. The CDR3 sequence is 13 residues long. Trimming stripped 0 bases from V and 5 bases from J, with 9 bases between.

CDR3 residues: CASSDGFRLPLSGYEQFF. CDR3 in DNA: TGTGCCAGCAGTGACGGATTTAGACTACCTCTCTCCGGTTATGAGCAGTTCTTC. The V gene is TRBV6-1, the J gene TRBJ2-1, with D maybe TRBD2 (5 bases). Germline values: CDR1 MNHNS, CDR2 SASEGT. V lost 3 bases to trimming and J lost 8 bases, with 26 bases between them. The length of the CDR3 is 18 residues.

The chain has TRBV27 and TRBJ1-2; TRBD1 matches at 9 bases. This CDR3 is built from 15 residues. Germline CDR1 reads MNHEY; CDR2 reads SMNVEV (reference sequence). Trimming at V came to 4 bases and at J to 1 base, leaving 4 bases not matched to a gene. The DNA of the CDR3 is TGTGCCAGCAGTTCTCAGACAGGGGGTAACTATGGCTACACCTTC. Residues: CASSSQTGGNYGYTF.

DNA of the CDR3: TGTGCCTCCACATCGAACACTGAAGCTTTCTTT. This codes for CASTSNTEAFF. This chain links TRBV30 with TRBJ1-1; D remains ambiguous. V dropped 7 bases and J dropped 1 base, with 7 bases sitting between them. There are 11 residues in the CDR3. Germline CDR1 and CDR2: GTSNPN and SVGIG (reference sequence).

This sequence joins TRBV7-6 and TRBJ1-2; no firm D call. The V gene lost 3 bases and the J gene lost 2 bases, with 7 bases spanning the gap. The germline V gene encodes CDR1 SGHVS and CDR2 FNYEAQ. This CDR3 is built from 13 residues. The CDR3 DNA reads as TGTGCCAGCAGCTTGCGCCTAAACTATGGCTACACCTTC. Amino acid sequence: CASSLRLNYGYTF.

The CDR3 coding sequence is TGTGCCAGCAGTGACAGAACACAAGAGACCCAGTACTTC. This codes for CASSDRTQETQYF. The rearrangement links TRBV9 to TRBJ2-5; D possibly corresponds to TRBD1 (5 bases). The germline V gene encodes CDR1 SGDLS and CDR2 YYNGEE. This CDR3 spans 13 amino acids. Trimming pared 5 bases from V and 2 bases from J, leaving 10 bases between.

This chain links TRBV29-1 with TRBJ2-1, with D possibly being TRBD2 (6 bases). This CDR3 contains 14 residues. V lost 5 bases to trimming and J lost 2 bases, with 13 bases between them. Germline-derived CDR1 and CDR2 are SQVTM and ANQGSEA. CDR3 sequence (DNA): TGCAGCGTTCAATTTAGACTAGCCTACAATGAGCAGTTCTTC. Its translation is CSVQFRLAYNEQFF.

CDR3 protein: CASSLGGTPYEQYF. For the CDR3, the DNA is TGTGCCAGCAGCTTAGGGGGGACACCTTACGAGCAGTACTTC. This chain connects TRBV11-2 to TRBJ2-7, with D possibly being TRBD1 (6 bases). The CDR3 has 14 amino acids. Per germline, CDR1 SGHAT and CDR2 FQNNGV. Between the trimmed V and J ends, which lost 1 base and 4 bases, there was a span of 11 bases.

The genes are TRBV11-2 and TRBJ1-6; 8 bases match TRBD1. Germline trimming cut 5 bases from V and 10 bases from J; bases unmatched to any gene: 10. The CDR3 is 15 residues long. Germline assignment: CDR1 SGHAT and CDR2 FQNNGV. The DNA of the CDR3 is TGTGCCAGCAGCCCGGACGACAGGGGATGGTCACCCCTCCACTTT. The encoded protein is CASSPDDRGWSPLHF.

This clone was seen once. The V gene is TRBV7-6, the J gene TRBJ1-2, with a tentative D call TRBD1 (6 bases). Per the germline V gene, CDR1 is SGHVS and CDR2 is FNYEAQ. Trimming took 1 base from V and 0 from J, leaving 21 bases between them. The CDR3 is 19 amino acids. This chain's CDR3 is CASSLGGAQPKSSNYGYTF. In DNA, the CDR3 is TGTGCCAGCAGCTTAGGGGGGGCCCAGCCGAAATCGTCTAACTATGGCTACACCTTC.

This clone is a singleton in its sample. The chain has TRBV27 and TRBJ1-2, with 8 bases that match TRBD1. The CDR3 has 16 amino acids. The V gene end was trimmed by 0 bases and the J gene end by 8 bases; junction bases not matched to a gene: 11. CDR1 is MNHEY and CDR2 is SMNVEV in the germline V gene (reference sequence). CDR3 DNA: TGTGCCAGCAGTTTATCAGTCCGACAGGGGAGAGAGGGCTACACCTTC. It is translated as CASSLSVRQGREGYTF.

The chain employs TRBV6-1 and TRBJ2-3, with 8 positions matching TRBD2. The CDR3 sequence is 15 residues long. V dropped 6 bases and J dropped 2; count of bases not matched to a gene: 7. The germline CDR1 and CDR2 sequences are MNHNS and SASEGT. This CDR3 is CASSLLAGPTDTQYF. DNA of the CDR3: TGTGCCAGCAGCTTATTAGCGGGACCCACAGATACGCAGTATTTT.

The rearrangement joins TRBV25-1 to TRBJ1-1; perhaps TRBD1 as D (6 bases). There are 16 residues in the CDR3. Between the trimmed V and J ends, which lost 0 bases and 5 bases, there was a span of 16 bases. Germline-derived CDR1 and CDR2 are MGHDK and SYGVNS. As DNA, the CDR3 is TGTGCCAGCAGTGAATATAGGGGGGCGCCGGGGACTGAAGCTTTCTTT. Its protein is CASSEYRGAPGTEAFF.

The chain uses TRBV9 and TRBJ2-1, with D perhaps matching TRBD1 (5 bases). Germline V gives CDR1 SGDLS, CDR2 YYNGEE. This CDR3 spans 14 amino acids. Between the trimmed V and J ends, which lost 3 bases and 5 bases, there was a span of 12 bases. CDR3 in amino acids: CASSAGLLNNEQFF. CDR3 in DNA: TGTGCCAGCAGCGCAGGGTTGCTGAACAATGAGCAGTTCTTC.

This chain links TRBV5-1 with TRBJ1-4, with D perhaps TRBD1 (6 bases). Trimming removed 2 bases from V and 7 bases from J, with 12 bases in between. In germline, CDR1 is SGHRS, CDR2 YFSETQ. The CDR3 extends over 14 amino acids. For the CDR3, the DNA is TGCGCCAGCAGCTTCCCGGGAGGGGGTGAAAAACTGTTTTTT. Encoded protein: CASSFPGGGEKLFF.

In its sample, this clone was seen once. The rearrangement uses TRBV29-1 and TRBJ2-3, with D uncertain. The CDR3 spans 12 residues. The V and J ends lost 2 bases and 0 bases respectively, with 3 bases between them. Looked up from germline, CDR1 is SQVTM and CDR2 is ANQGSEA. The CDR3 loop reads CSVEPSTDTQYF. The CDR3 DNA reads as TGCAGCGTTGAACCTAGCACAGATACGCAGTATTTT.

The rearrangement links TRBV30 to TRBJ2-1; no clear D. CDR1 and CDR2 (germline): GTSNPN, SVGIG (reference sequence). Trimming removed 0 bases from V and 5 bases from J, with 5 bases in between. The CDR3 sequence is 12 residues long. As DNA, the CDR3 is TGTGCCTGGAGTGTTGGTCACAATGAGCAGTTCTTC. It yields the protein CAWSVGHNEQFF.

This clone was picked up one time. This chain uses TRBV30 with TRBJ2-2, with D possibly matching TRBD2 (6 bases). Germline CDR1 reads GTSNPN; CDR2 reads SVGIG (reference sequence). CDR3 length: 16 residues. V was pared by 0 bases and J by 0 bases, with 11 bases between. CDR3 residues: CAWSVFGTANTGELFF. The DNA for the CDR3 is TGTGCCTGGAGTGTTTTCGGGACTGCGAACACCGGGGAGCTGTTTTTT.

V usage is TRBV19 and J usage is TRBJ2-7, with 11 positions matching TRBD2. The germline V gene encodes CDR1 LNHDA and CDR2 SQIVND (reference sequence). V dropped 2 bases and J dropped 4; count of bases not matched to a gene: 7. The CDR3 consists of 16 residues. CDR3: CASSITSGLADYEQYF. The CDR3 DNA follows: TGTGCCAGTAGTATAACTTCGGGACTAGCGGATTACGAGCAGTACTTC.

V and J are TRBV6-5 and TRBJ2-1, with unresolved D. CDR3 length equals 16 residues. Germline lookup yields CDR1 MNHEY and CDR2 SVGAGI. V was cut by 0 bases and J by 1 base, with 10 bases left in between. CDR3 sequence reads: CASSYSQILSYNEQFF. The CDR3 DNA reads TGTGCCAGCAGTTACTCCCAGATATTATCCTACAATGAGCAGTTCTTC.

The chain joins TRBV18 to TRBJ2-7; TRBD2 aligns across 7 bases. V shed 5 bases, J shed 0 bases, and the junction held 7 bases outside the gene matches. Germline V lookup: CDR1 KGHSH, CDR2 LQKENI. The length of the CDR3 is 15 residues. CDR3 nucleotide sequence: TGTGCCAGCTCATACAACGGCGGGAGCTCCTACGAGCAGTACTTC. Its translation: CASSYNGGSSYEQYF.

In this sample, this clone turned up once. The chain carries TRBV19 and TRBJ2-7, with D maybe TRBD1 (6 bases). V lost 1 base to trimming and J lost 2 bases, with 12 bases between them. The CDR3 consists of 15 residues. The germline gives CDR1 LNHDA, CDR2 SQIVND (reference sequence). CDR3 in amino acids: CASSIGPGTTYEQYF. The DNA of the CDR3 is TGTGCCAGTAGTATAGGGCCCGGGACAACCTACGAGCAGTACTTC.